This is a list of T cell receptor beta chains from one sample in a study of T cells in Graves' hyperthyroidism and ophthalmopathy. TCRdb ran MiXCR on the multiplex PCR reads and lists one entry per CDR3 protein. The sample includes 300,000 to 450,000 distinct CDR3 sequences, more than 14% of them seen just once. The specimen sequenced was blood. Receptor source: a young woman with Graves' ophthalmopathy. The CDR3 runs from the conserved cysteine through the conserved F or W. Fields, in order: CDR3 protein, CDR3 DNA, J gene, clone size, D gene, V gene. The D gene is left open where the match is weak. Rows give clone size only sometimes, using once, few, many, or a class for an expanded clone.

CASSLGGAGLQPQHF	TGTGCCAGCAGTTTAGGGGGAGCGGGCTTGCAGCCCCAGCATTTT	TRBJ1-5	many	-	TRBV28
CASSPLSSGVQETQYF	TGTGCCAGCTCACCATTATCGAGCGGGGTTCAAGAGACCCAGTACTTC	TRBJ2-5	few	TRBD2	TRBV18
CSARVDRLHQETQYF	TGCAGTGCTAGAGTAGATAGACTCCACCAAGAGACCCAGTACTTC	TRBJ2-5	many	-	TRBV20-1
CASSLAAGGRSEQFF	TGTGCCAGCAGCTTAGCGGCGGGGGGGCGCAGTGAGCAGTTCTTC	TRBJ2-1	-	TRBD2	TRBV7-2
CASTIMVTSLNEQFF	TGTGCCAGCACCATAATGGTGACTAGCCTGAATGAGCAGTTCTTC	TRBJ2-1	many	TRBD2	TRBV7-2
CASRWGLRTDTQYF	TGTGCCAGCAGGTGGGGACTACGGACAGATACGCAGTATTTT	TRBJ2-3	many	TRBD2	TRBV28
CSAVRDRGWDTEAFF	TGCAGTGCGGTACGGGACAGGGGATGGGACACTGAAGCTTTCTTT	TRBJ1-1	many	TRBD1	TRBV20-1
CASSARRDRGLGEQFF	TGTGCCAGCAGCGCCCGTCGGGACAGGGGGCTAGGAGAGCAGTTCTTC	TRBJ2-1	many	TRBD1	TRBV9
CASSRLGGGETRNEQFF	TGTGCCAGCAGCCGACTCGGGGGCGGGGAGACTCGCAATGAGCAGTTCTTC	TRBJ2-1	many	-	TRBV7-6
CASSLDIRERADEQYF	TGTGCCAGCAGCCTCGACATCCGTGAGCGGGCGGACGAGCAGTACTTC	TRBJ2-7	few	-	TRBV7-9
CATSRDTLAGYNEQFF	TGTGCCACCAGCAGAGATACCCTAGCGGGGTACAATGAGCAGTTCTTC	TRBJ2-1	many	TRBD2	TRBV15
CASGWDRDDYGYTF	TGTGCCAGCGGGTGGGACAGGGATGACTATGGCTACACCTTC	TRBJ1-2	many	TRBD1	TRBV2
CASRATGAQETQYF	TGTGCCAGCAGGGCCACAGGGGCCCAAGAGACCCAGTACTTC	TRBJ2-5	-	TRBD1	TRBV12-3/TRBV12-4
CASSQENHGEAFF	TGCGCCAGCAGCCAAGAAAATCACGGTGAAGCTTTCTTT	TRBJ1-1	-	-	TRBV4-1
CATTDRTGTNTGELFF	TGTGCCACCACCGATAGGACAGGGACGAACACCGGGGAGCTGTTTTTT	TRBJ2-2	many	TRBD1	TRBV15
CASSFDTAGYGYTF	TGTGCCAGCAGCTTCGATACGGCAGGTTATGGCTACACCTTC	TRBJ1-2	-	-	TRBV5-4
CASSPQSGGSYEQYF	TGTGCCAGCAGCCCGCAGAGCGGGGGGTCCTACGAGCAGTACTTC	TRBJ2-7	-	TRBD2	TRBV7-6
CASSLARGQPQHF	TGTGCCAGCAGCTTAGCTCGCGGTCAGCCCCAGCATTTT	TRBJ1-5	many	-	TRBV7-2
CASSPPGGLGYGYTF	TGTGCCAGCAGCCCACCCGGGGGTCTTGGCTATGGCTACACCTTC	TRBJ1-2	many	-	TRBV7-9
CASSSRLASTVATGELFF	TGTGCCAGCAGCAGCCGACTAGCGAGCACAGTTGCGACCGGGGAGCTGTTTTTT	TRBJ2-2	many	TRBD2	TRBV7-2
CASSQGASWETQYF	TGTGCCAGCAGCCAAGGGGCGAGTTGGGAGACCCAGTACTTC	TRBJ2-5	many	-	TRBV3-1
CASSRPLDSSYEQYF	TGTGCCAGCAGTCGCCCCCTTGACAGCTCCTACGAGCAGTACTTC	TRBJ2-7	few	-	TRBV28
CASSGTGPGTEAFF	TGTGCCAGCAGTGGGACAGGGCCGGGCACTGAAGCTTTCTTT	TRBJ1-1	few	TRBD1	TRBV6-1
CASSTLESEQYF	TGTGCCAGCTCAACCTTAGAGAGCGAGCAGTACTTC	TRBJ2-7	-	-	TRBV18
CASRFSGNTIYF	TGTGCCAGTCGTTTCTCTGGAAACACCATATATTTT	TRBJ1-3	medium-sized	-	TRBV28
CASTGGGGNTEAFF	TGTGCCAGCACAGGGGGGGGAGGGAACACTGAAGCTTTCTTT	TRBJ1-1	many	TRBD1	TRBV12-3/TRBV12-4
CASSPRTGDGYTF	TGTGCCAGCAGCCCAAGGACAGGGGATGGCTACACCTTC	TRBJ1-2	many	TRBD1	TRBV3-1
CASSFLSGANVLTF	TGTGCCAGCAGTTTTCTGTCTGGGGCCAACGTCCTGACTTTC	TRBJ2-6	many	-	TRBV27
CAISESGQSINEQFF	TGTGCCATCAGTGAGTCGGGACAGTCTATCAATGAGCAGTTCTTC	TRBJ2-1	many	TRBD1	TRBV10-3
CSAVPEFWGLSGVAQYF	TGCAGTGCCGTACCTGAGTTCTGGGGCCTATCGGGGGTGGCCCAGTACTTC	TRBJ2-5	-	-	TRBV20-1
CASSPHRGSDEQYF	TGTGCCAGCAGTCCCCACAGGGGCAGCGACGAGCAGTACTTC	TRBJ2-7	few	TRBD1	TRBV6-1
CASTPRVGHAFF	TGTGCCAGCACCCCCCGGGTGGGTCATGCATTCTTT	TRBJ1-1	many	-	TRBV12-3/TRBV12-4
CASSIAGTVRGYTF	TGTGCCAGTAGTATAGCCGGGACAGTCCGTGGCTACACCTTC	TRBJ1-2	-	TRBD1	TRBV19
CASSEGPRPGETQYF	TGTGCCAGCAGTGAAGGGCCACGTCCCGGGGAGACCCAGTACTTC	TRBJ2-5	many	-	TRBV2
CASSISFGVTYEQYF	TGTGCCAGTAGTATTTCCTTCGGCGTCACCTACGAGCAGTACTTC	TRBJ2-7	-	-	TRBV19
CASSRDLPGANVLTF	TGTGCCAGCAGCCGGGATCTCCCTGGGGCCAACGTCCTGACTTTC	TRBJ2-6	many	-	TRBV7-2
CASSTRDGVGSGYTF	TGTGCCAGCAGCACCCGGGACGGCGTCGGGAGTGGCTACACCTTC	TRBJ1-2	many	-	TRBV9